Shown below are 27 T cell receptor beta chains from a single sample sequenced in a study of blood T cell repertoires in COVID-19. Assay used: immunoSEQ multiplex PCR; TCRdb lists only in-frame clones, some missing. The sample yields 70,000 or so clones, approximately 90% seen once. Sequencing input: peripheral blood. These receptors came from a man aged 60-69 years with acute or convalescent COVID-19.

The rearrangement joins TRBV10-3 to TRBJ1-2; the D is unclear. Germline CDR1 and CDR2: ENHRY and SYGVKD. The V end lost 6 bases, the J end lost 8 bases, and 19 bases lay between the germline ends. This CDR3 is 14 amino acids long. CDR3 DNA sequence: TGTGCCATCAGGTCGTCGGTGCCACCGGAGGGCTACACCTTC. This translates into CAIRSSVPPEGYTF.

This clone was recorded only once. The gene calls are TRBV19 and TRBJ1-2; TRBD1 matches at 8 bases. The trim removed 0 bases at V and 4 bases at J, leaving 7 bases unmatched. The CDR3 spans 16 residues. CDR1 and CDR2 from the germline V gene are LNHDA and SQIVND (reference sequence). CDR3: CASSIERTGSGYGYTF. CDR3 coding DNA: TGTGCCAGTAGTATAGAGCGGACAGGGTCCGGCTATGGCTACACCTTC. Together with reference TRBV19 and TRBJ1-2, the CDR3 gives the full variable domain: DGGITQSPKYLFRKEGQNVTLSCEQNLNHDAMYWYRQDPGQGLRLIYYSQIVNDFQKGDIAEGYSVSREKKESFPLTVTSAQKNPTAFYLCASSIERTGSGYGYTFGSGTRLTVV.

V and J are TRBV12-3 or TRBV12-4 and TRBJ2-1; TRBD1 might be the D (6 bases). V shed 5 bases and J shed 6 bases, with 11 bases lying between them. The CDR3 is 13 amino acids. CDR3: CASSTGPRNEQFF. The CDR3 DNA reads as TGTGCCAGCAGTACAGGGCCACGCAATGAGCAGTTCTTC.

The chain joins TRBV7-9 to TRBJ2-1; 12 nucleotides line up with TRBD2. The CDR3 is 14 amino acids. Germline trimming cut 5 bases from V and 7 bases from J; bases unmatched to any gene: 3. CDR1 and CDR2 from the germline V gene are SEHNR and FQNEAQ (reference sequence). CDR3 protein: CASSVGTSGNEQFF. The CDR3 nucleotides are TGTGCCAGCAGCGTTGGGACTAGCGGGAATGAGCAGTTCTTC.

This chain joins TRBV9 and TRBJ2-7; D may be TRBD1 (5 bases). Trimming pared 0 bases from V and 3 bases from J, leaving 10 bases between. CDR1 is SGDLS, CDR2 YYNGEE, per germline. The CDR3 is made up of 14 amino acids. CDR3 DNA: TGTGCCAGCAGCGTAGCCGCGACAGACTACGAGCAGTACTTC. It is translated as CASSVAATDYEQYF.

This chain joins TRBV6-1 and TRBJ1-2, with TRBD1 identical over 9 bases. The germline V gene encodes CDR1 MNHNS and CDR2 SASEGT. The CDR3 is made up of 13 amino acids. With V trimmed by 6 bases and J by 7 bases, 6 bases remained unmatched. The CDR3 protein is CASSRQGGGGYTF. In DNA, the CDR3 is TGTGCCAGCAGCCGACAGGGGGGAGGTGGCTACACCTTC.

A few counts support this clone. CDR3 sequence: CASSRGRGSGTGELFF. DNA of the CDR3: TGCGCCAGCAGCCGCGGCAGGGGCTCGGGCACCGGGGAGCTGTTTTTT. The chain recombines TRBV5-1 with TRBJ2-2; weak D call: TRBD1 (6 bases). The CDR3 length is 16 residues. Trimming pared 4 bases from V and 4 bases from J, leaving 17 bases between. From germline, CDR1 is SGHRS and CDR2 YFSETQ.

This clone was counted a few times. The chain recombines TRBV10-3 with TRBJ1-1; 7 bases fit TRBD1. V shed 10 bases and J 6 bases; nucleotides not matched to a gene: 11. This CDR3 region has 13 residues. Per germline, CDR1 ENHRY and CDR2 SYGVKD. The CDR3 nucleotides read TGTGCCAGCGCCTCTACAGGGGAAGCTGAAGCTTTCTTT. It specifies CASASTGEAEAFF.

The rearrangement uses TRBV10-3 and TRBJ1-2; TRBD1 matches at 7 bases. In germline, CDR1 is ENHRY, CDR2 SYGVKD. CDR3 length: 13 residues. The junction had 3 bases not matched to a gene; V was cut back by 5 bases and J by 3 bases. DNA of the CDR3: TGTGCCATCAGTACCCAGGGGGACTATGGCTACACCTTC. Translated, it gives CAISTQGDYGYTF.

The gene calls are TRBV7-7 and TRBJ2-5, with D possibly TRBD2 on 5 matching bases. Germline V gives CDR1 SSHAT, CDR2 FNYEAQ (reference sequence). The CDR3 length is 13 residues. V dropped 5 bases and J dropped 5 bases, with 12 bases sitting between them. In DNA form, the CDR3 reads TGTGCCAGCAGCCTTGAGGGAGAGGAGACCCAGTACTTC. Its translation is CASSLEGEETQYF.

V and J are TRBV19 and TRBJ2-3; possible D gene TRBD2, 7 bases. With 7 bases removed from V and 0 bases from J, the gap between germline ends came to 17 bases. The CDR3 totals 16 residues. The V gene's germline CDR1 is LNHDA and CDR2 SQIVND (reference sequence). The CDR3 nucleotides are TGTGCCAGTACCATAGGGGGGGCTGGTAGCACAGATACGCAGTATTTT. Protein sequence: CASTIGGAGSTDTQYF.

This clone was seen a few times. The DNA for the CDR3 is TGTGCCAGCAGCTTAGCTGGTGGGGGAGGAGGCTACACCTTC. Protein sequence: CASSLAGGGGGYTF. The V call is TRBV7-9, the J call TRBJ1-2; a possible D gene is TRBD1 (5 bases). Trimming shortened V by 0 bases and J by 8 bases, and 13 bases separated the two germline ends. The CDR3 runs 14 residues. In germline, CDR1 is SEHNR, CDR2 FQNEAQ (reference sequence).

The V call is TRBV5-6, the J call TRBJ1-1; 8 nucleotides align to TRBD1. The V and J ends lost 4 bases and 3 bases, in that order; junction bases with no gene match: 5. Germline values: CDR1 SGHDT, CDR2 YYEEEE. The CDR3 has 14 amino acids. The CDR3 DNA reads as TGTGCCAGCAGCCACCTGACAGGGGACACTGAAGCTTTCTTT. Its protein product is CASSHLTGDTEAFF.

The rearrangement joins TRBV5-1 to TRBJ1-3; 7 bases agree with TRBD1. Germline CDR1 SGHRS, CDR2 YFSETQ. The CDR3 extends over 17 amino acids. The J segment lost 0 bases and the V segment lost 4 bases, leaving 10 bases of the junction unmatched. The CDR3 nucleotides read TGCGCCAGCAGCGCCGGGACAGCCTTATCCTCTGGAAACACCATATATTTT. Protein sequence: CASSAGTALSSGNTIYF.

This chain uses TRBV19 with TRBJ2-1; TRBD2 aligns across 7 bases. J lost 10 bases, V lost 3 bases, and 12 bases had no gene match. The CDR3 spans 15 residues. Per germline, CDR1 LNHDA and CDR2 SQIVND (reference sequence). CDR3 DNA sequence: TGTGCCAGTAGTATTGTCGGCCTAGCGGAAGGGGAGCAGTTCTTC. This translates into CASSIVGLAEGEQFF. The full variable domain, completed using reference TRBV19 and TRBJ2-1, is DGGITQSPKYLFRKEGQNVTLSCEQNLNHDAMYWYRQDPGQGLRLIYYSQIVNDFQKGDIAEGYSVSREKKESFPLTVTSAQKNPTAFYLCASSIVGLAEGEQFFGPGTRLTVL.

This CDR3 is CASRIGDISYEQYF. The CDR3, as DNA: TGTGCCAGCAGGATAGGGGACATCTCCTACGAGCAGTACTTC. The V and J genes are TRBV6-5 and TRBJ2-7; TRBD1 might be the D (6 bases). V lost 6 bases, J lost 0 bases, and 12 bases lay in between. The CDR3 contains 14 residues. Germline CDR1 MNHEY, CDR2 SVGAGI.

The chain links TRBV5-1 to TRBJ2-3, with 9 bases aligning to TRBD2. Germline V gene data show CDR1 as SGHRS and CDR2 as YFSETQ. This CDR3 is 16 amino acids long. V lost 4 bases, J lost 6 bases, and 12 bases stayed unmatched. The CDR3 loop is CASSTTSGNVADTQYF. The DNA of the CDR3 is TGCGCCAGCAGCACGACTAGCGGCAATGTAGCGGATACGCAGTATTTT.

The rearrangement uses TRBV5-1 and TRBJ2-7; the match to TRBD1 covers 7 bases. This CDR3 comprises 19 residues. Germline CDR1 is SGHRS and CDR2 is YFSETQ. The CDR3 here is CASPERGGVKGLGEYEQYF. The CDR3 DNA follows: TGCGCAAGTCCCGAACGAGGGGGCGTAAAGGGTTTGGGTGAGTACGAGCAGTACTTC.

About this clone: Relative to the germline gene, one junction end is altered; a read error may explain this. Here the CDR3 reads CASTRGGSSRHFF. The CDR3 DNA sequence: TGTGCCAGCACCAGAGGAGGGAGTAGCCGCCATTTTTTT. V is TRBV11-1 and J is TRBJ2-3, with a tentative D call TRBD2 (6 bases). The CDR3 is 13 residues long. The germline V gene encodes CDR1 SGHAT and CDR2 FQDESV (reference sequence).

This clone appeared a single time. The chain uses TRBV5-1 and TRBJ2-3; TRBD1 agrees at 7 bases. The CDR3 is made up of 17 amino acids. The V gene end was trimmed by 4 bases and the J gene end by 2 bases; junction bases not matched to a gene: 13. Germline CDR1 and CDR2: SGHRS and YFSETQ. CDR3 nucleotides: TGCGCCAGCAGCCTGAGATACCGGGACAGATTCACAGATACGCAGTATTTT. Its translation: CASSLRYRDRFTDTQYF.

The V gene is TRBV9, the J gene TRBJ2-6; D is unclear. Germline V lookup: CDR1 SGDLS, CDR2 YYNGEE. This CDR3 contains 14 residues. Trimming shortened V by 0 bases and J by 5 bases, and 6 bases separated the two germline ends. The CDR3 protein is CASSVGARANVLTF. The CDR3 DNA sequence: TGTGCCAGCAGCGTAGGGGCGCGGGCCAACGTCCTGACTTTC.

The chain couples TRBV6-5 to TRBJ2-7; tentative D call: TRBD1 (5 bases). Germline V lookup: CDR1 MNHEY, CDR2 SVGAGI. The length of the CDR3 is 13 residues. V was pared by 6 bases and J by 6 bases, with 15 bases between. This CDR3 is CASSALRVAEQYF. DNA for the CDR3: TGTGCCAGCAGCGCCCTCAGGGTCGCCGAGCAGTACTTC.

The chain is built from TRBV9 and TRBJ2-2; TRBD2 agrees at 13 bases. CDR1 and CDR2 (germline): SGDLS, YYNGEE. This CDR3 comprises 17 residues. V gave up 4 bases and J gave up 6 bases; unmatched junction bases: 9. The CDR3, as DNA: TGTGCCAGCAGCCCTCCCCCGGGACTAGCGGGGTCCGGGGAGCTGTTTTTT. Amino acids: CASSPPPGLAGSGELFF.

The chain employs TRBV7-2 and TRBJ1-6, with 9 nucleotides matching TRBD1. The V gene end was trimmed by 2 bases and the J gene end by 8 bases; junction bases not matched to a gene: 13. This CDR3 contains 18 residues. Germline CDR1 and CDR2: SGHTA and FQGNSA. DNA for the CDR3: TGTGCCAGCAGCTTATTTCCGGGGACAGGGAATTTGTATTCACCCCTCCACTTT. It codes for CASSLFPGTGNLYSPLHF.

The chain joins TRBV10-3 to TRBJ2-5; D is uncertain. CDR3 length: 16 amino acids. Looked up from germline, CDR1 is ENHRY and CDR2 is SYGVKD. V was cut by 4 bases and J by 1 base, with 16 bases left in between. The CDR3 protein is CAISVSTGQSQETQYF. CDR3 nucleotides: TGTGCCATCAGTGTTTCCACTGGGCAGTCCCAAGAGACCCAGTACTTC.

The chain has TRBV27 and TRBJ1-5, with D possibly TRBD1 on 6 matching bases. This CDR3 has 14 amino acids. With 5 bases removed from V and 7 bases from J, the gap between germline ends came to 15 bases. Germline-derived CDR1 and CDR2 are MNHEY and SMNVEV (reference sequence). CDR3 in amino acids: CASSPLTGQQPQHF. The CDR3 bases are TGTGCCAGCAGTCCTCTGACAGGTCAACAGCCCCAGCATTTT.

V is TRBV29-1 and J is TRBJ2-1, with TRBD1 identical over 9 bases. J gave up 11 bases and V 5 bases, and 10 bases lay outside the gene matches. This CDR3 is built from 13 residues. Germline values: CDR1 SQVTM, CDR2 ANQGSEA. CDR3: CSVPTPGQGKQFF. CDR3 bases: TGCAGCGTTCCAACTCCGGGACAGGGTAAGCAGTTCTTC.